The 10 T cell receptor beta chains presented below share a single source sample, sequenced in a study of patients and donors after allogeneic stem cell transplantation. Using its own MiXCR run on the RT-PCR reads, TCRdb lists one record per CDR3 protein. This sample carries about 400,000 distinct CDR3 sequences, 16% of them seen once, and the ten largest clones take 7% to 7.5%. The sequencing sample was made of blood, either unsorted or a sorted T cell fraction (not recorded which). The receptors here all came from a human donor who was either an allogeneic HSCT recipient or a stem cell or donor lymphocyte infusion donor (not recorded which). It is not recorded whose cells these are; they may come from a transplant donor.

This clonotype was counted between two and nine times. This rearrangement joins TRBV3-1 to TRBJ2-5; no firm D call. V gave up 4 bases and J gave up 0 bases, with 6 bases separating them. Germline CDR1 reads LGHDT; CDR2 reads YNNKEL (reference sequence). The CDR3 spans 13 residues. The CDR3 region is CASSPQYQETQYF. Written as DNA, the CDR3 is TGTGCCAGCAGCCCCCAGTACCAAGAGACCCAGTACTTC.

The CDR3 region has the DNA TGTGCCAGCAGCCCTCCGTTGGGCGAGCAGTACTTC. This encodes CASSPPLGEQYF. This chain links TRBV6-5 with TRBJ2-7; D is unresolved. V was trimmed by 6 bases and J by 6 bases, leaving 12 bases between them. The CDR3 spans 12 residues. Germline CDR1 reads MNHEY; CDR2 reads SVGAGI.

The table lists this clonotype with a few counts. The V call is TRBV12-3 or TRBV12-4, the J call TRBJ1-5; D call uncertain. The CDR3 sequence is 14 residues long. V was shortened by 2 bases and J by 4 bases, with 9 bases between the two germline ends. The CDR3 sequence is CASSLRWVNQPQHF. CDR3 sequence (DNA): TGTGCCAGCAGTTTACGATGGGTAAATCAGCCCCAGCATTTT.

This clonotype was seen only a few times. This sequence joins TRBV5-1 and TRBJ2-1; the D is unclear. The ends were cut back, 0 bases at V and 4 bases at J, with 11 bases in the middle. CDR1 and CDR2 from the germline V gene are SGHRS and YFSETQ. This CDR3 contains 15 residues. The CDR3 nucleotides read TGCGCCAGCAGCTTGGGGAGACCCTTTTACAATGAGCAGTTCTTC. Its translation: CASSLGRPFYNEQFF. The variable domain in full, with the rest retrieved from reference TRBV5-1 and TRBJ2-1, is KAGVTQTPRYLIKTRGQQVTLSCSPISGHRSVSWYQQTPGQGLQFLFEYFSETQRNKGNFPGRFSGRQFSNSRSEMNVSTLELGDSALYLCASSLGRPFYNEQFFGPGTRLTVL.

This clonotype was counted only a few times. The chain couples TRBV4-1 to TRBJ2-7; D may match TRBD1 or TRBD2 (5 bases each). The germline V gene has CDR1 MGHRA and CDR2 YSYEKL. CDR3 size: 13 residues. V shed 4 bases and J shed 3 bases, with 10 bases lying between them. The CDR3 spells CASSPGTHYEQYF. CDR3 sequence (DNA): TGCGCCAGCAGCCCCGGGACCCACTACGAGCAGTACTTC.

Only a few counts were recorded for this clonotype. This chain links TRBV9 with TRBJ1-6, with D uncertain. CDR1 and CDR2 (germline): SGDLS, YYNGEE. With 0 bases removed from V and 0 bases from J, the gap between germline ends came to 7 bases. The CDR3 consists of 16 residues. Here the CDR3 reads CASSVGQSSYNSPLHF. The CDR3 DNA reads TGTGCCAGCAGCGTAGGCCAAAGCTCCTATAATTCACCCCTCCACTTT.

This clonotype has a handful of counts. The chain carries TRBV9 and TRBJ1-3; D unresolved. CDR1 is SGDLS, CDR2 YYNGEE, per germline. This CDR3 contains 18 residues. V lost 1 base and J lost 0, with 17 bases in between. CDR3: CASSVLGGQWSSGNTIYF. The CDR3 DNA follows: TGTGCCAGCAGCGTACTGGGCGGGCAGTGGTCCTCTGGAAACACCATATATTTT.

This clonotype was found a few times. The CDR3 is CSVGGQGPGNTIYF. CDR3 DNA sequence: TGCAGCGTTGGGGGACAGGGTCCCGGAAACACCATATATTTT. This chain links TRBV29-1 with TRBJ1-3; 9 nucleotides agree with TRBD1. The J segment lost 4 bases and the V segment lost 4 bases, leaving 5 bases of the junction unmatched. Germline V gene data show CDR1 as SQVTM and CDR2 as ANQGSEA. The CDR3 spans 14 residues.

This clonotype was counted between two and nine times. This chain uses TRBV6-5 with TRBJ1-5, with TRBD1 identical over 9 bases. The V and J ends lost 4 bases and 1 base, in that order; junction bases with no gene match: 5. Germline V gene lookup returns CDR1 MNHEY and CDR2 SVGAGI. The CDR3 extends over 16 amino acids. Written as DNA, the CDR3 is TGTGCCAGCAGTTCCGGACAGGGGATGAGCAATCAGCCCCAGCATTTT. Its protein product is CASSSGQGMSNQPQHF.

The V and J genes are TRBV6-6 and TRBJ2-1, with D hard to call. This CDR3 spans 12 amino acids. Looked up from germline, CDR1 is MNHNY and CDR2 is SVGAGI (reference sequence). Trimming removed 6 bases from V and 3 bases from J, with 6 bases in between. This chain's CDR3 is CASRNSYNEQFF. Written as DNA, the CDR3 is TGTGCCAGCAGGAACAGCTACAATGAGCAGTTCTTC.